This T cell receptor beta chain is drawn from a study of blood T cell repertoires in COVID-19. At the level of the study: COVID-19 samples from acute and convalescent phases originated in the United States, Italy and Spain.

In the original processing: Reference gene primers were amplified, and this amplification served to estimate nucleated cell counts. TCRdb keeps only in-frame clones here, not all; method: immunoSEQ multiplex PCR. V and J calls plus clone size are reproduced from that table; the DNA served to infer D and trimming. Of some 240,000 clones listed, 80% to 90% are singletons. The V end lost 5 bases, the J end lost 7 bases, and 11 bases lay between the germline ends. There are 12 residues in the CDR3. Germline loops: CDR1 MDHEN, CDR2 SYDVKM. Sequences were obtained from peripheral blood. This clonotype was sampled from a woman in her 40s who had recovered from COVID-19. The chain joins TRBV28 to TRBJ1-2, with D unclear. CDR3 protein: CASSLSALGYTF. The CDR3, as DNA: TGTGCCAGCAGTCTCAGTGCCCTTGGCTACACCTTC.